This T cell receptor beta chain was observed in a study of cytomegalovirus exposure and HLA in healthy donors. At the level of the study: Unique TCR beta sequences numbering approximately 120 million came from 150 million to 200 million T cells in an earlier analysis. Study-wide results and limits: A later analysis linked a missense variant in DCLRE1C to the trimming of TCR beta V and J genes. A few V segments could not be told apart, such as TRBV6-2 and TRBV6-3, and were left out. In a later analysis, DRB1 alleles had the most associated TCRs; HLA-C alleles the fewest.

The V segment lost 2 bases and the J segment 11 bases; nucleotides outside the gene matches: 14. This CDR3 contains 16 residues. Germline assignment: CDR1 ENHRY and CDR2 SYGVKD. Of note for this clone: The antigen remains undetermined.

Amplification used 60 Vbeta primers and 13 Jbeta primers. Profiling relied on immunoSEQ multiplex PCR, and the TCRdb table lists in-frame clones only, not all of them. The sample consists of about 150,000 clones, roughly 80% of them appearing once. The sequence was obtained from a human donor in good health. The J gene is TRBJ2-2, the V gene TRBV10-3; 7 bases align to TRBD1. Sequences were obtained from PBMCs. Here the CDR3 DNA reads TGTGCCATCAGTGAGCCCTCGACAGGGAACGGCGGAGAGCTGTTTTTT. As protein: CAISEPSTGNGGELFF.